The clone carrying this T cell receptor (beta chain) has only a few counts. Antigen specificity is unknown. This specimen belongs to a study of early T cells in non-severe SARS-CoV-2 infection. Findings and limits, study-wide: VDJdb matching, biased toward anti-spike CD8 responses, missed private and CD4 specificities.

Unique molecular identifier tags were affixed to discrete cDNA molecules. Using its own MiXCR run on the 5' RACE reads, TCRdb lists one record per CDR3 protein. Of 40,000 to 60,000 distinct CDR3 sequences listed, around a tenth are singletons. The CDR3 runs 16 residues. The V end was cut by 3 bases, the J end by 2 bases, with 14 bases between. CDR1 KGHDR and CDR2 SFDVKD come from the germline V gene. Sample: whole blood. This TCR was sampled from an adult who was a healthcare worker with PCR-confirmed SARS-CoV-2 infection or an uninfected control (not recorded which). This chain uses TRBV24-1 with TRBJ2-3; tentatively, D is TRBD1 (5 bases). In DNA, the CDR3 is TGTGCCACCAGTGATCCGACAGCGCCTTCCACAGATACGCAGTATTTT. It codes for CATSDPTAPSTDTQYF.